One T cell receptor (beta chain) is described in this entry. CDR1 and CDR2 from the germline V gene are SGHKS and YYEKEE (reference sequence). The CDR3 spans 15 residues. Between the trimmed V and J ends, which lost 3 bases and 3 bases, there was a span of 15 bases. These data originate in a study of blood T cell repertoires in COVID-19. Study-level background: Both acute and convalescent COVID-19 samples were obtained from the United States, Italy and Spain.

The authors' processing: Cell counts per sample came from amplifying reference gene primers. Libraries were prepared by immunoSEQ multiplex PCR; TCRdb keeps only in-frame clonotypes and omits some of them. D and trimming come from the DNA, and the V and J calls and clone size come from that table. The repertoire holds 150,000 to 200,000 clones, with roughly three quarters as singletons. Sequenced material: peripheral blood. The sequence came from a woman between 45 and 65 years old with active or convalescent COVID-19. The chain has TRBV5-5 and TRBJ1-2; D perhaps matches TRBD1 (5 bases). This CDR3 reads CASSSTQGGDYGYTF. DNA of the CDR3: TGTGCCAGCAGCTCCACCCAGGGTGGGGACTATGGCTACACCTTC.